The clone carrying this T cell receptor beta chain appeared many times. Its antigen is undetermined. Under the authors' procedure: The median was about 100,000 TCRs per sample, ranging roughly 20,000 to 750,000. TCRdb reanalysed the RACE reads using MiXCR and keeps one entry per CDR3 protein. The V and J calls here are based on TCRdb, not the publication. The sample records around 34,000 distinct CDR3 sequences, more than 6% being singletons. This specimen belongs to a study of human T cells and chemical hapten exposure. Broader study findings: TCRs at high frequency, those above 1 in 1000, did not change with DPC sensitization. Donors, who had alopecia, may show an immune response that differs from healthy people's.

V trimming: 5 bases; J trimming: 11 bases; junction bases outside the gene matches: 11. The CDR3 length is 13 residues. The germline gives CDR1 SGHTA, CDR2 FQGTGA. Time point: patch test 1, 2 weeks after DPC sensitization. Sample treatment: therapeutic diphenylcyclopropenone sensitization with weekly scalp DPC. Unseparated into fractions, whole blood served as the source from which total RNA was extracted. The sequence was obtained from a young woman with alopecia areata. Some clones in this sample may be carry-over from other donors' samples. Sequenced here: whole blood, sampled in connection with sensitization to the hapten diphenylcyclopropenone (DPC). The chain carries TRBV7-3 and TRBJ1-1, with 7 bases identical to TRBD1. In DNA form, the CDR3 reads TGTGCCAGCAGCCCCCAGGGGGGGCAGTACGCTTTCTTT. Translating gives CASSPQGGQYAFF.